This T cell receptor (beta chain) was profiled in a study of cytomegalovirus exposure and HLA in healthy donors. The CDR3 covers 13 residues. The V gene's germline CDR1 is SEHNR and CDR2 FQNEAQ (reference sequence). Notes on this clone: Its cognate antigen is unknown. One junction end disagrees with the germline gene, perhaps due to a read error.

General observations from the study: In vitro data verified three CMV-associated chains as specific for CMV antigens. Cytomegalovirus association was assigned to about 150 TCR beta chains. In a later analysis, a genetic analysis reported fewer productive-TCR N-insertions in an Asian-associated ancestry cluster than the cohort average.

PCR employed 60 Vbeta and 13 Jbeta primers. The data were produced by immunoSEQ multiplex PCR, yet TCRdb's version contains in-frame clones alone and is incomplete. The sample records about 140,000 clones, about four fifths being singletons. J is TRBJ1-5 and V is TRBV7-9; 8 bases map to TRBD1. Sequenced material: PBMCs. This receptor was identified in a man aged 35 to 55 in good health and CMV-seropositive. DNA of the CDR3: TGTTCCAGCAGCGGAGGACAGGGCGTGCCCCAGCATTTT. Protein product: CSSSGGQGVPQHF.